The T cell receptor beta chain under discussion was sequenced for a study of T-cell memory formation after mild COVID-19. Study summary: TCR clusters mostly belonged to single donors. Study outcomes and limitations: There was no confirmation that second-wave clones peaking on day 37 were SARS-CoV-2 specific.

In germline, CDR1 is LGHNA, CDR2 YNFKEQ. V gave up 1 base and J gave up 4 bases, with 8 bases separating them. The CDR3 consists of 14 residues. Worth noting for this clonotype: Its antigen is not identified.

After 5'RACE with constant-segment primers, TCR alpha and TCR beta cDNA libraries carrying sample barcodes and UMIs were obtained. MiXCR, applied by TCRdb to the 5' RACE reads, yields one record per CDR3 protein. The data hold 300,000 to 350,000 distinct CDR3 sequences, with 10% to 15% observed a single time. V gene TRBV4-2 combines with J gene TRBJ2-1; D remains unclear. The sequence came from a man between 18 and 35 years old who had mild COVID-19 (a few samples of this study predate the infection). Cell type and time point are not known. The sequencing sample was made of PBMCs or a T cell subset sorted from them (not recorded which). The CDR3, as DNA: TGTGCCAGCAGCCAAGCCGGACCTTACAATGAGCAGTTCTTC. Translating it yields CASSQAGPYNEQFF.